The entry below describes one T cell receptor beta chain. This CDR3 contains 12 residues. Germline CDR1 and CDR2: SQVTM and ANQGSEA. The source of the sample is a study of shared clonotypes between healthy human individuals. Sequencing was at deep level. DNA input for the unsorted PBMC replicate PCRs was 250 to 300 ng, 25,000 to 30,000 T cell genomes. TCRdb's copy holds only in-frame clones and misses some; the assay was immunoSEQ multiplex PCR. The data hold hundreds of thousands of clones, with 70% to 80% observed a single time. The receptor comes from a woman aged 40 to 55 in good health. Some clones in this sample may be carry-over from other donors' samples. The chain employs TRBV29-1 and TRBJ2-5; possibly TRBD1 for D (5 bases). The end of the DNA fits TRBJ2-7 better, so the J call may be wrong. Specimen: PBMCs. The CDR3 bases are TGCAGCGTCGCAGGGTGGGGCTACGAGCAGTACTTC. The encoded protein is CSVAGWGYEQYF.